This entry lists 27 T cell receptor beta chains sequenced from one sample in a study of CD8+ T cells in alopecia areata. Following RNA extraction, reverse transcription yielded cDNA that acted as the sequencing template. Produced via immunoSEQ multiplex PCR; TCRdb's table is partial and in-frame only. Observed in the sample are about 110,000 clones, none of them singletons. Input material: lesional skin. The receptors come from a C3H/HeJ mouse with alopecia areata. Mouse strain MHC haplotype: H2-k.

This clone was seen ten or more times. Genes and germline come from the mouse. The read gets to within 4 residues of the CDR3 end, and the germline J gene fills in the rest. V gene TRBV13-3 combines with J gene TRBJ1-4, with D possibly being TRBD1 (6 bases). V lost 0 bases, J lost 0 bases, and 9 bases lay in between. The CDR3 is made up of 16 amino acids. In germline, CDR1 is NNHDY, CDR2 SYVADS. CDR3 loop: CASSDGTEFSNERLFF. The covered CDR3 bases are TGTGCCAGCAGTGATGGGACAGAATTTTCCAACGAA. The entire variable domain, with the rest obtained from reference TRBV13-3 and TRBJ1-4, is as follows: EAAVTQSPRSKVAVTGGKVTLSCHQTNNHDYMYWYRQDTGHGLRLIHYSYVADSTEKGDIPDGYKASRPSQENFSLILELASLSQTAVYFCASSDGTEFSNERLFFGHGTKLSVL.

On this clone: All gene names here are mouse names. The missing CDR3 end, 4 residues past where the read stops, is filled in from the germline J gene. The rearrangement joins TRBV13-1 to TRBJ2-3; 9 bases map to TRBD2. The trim removed 0 bases at V and 0 bases at J, leaving 5 bases unmatched. The CDR3 length is 17 residues. CDR1 and CDR2 from the germline V gene are NSHNY and SYGAGN. CDR3 sequence reads: CASSDVTGGQSAETLYF. CDR3 DNA (partial): TGTGCCAGCAGTGATGTGACTGGGGGCCAGAGTGCAGAA.

A few counts support this clone. The genes and germline here are from mouse. This specimen includes other DNA sequences encoding the same CDR3. The sequenced part of the CDR3 DNA is TGTGCCAGCAGTTCGACTGGGGGGGCCGGCCAAGAC. This sequence encodes CASSSTGGAGQD. The entire CDR3 is CASSSTGGAGQDTQYF. V usage is TRBV13-3 and J usage is TRBJ2-5, with 12 bases aligning to TRBD2. Read data end 4 residues before the CDR3 end; the end is taken from the germline J gene. The V segment lost 4 bases and the J segment 2 bases; nucleotides outside the gene matches: 5. There are 16 residues in the CDR3. Germline CDR1 NNHDY, CDR2 SYVADS.

Turning to this clone: The germline and genes are mouse ones. The observed sequence ends 4 residues before the CDR3 terminus, with the missing tail filled in from the germline J gene. This rearrangement joins TRBV13-3 to TRBJ2-7, with 9 bases identical to TRBD1. This CDR3 has 15 amino acids. V trimming: 2 bases; J trimming: 0 bases; junction bases outside the gene matches: 3. Germline values: CDR1 NNHDY, CDR2 SYVADS. CDR3 sequence: CASSEGTGYSYEQYF. CDR3 DNA, as far as it was read: TGTGCCAGCAGTGAAGGGACAGGGTACTCCTAT.

Details on this clone: All gene names here are mouse names. The missing CDR3 end, 4 residues past where the read stops, is filled in from the germline J gene. The chain employs TRBV14 and TRBJ2-5; D remains ambiguous. Per germline, CDR1 SGHDT and CDR2 FRDEAV. The CDR3 has 13 amino acids. The ends were cut back, 5 bases at V and 3 bases at J, with 10 bases in the middle. The DNA read from the CDR3 is TGTGCCAGCAGGCCCAGAATACAAGAC. Protein product: CASRPRIQD. The whole CDR3 reads CASRPRIQDTQYF.

This clone was counted a few times. All gene names here are mouse names. The read stops 4 residues short of the end of the CDR3; the missing end is completed from the germline J gene. The chain carries TRBV13-3 and TRBJ2-1; 11 bases match TRBD2. The CDR3 spans 16 residues. In germline, CDR1 is NNHDY, CDR2 SYVADS. The J segment lost 5 bases and the V segment lost 2 bases, leaving 6 bases of the junction unmatched. The covered CDR3 bases are TGTGCCAGCAGTGAAACACCGGGACTGGGGGATGCT. This gives the protein CASSETPGLGDA. The CDR3 in full is CASSETPGLGDAEQFF.

This clone was detected many times. Gene names are the mouse ones. The read terminates 4 residues ahead of where the CDR3 ends, so the germline J gene completes it. The chain has TRBV13-3 and TRBJ2-1; D may be TRBD1 (6 bases). In germline, CDR1 is NNHDY, CDR2 SYVADS. The CDR3 consists of 16 residues. V shed 0 bases and J shed 4 bases, with 14 bases lying between them. CDR3 DNA, as far as it was read: TGTGCCAGCAGTGATGCGCCCCGGGACAAATATGCT. Residues: CASSDAPRDKYA. The entire CDR3 protein is CASSDAPRDKYAEQFF.

Notes on this clone: Gene names refer to mouse genes. The read stops 4 residues short of the end of the CDR3; the missing end is completed from the germline J gene. The genes are TRBV13-3 and TRBJ1-1; TRBD1 might be the D (6 bases). V lost 1 base and J lost 4, with 14 bases in between. The CDR3 is 15 residues long. Germline V gene data show CDR1 as NNHDY and CDR2 as SYVADS. CDR3 DNA (partial): TGTGCCAGCAGTGATATGGAGGGGGTGGTCACA. It yields the protein CASSDMEGVVT. The entire CDR3 reads CASSDMEGVVTEVFF.

This clone was found a few times. Mouse gene names apply. The read falls 4 residues short of the CDR3 end, and the missing part is taken from the germline J gene. This sequence joins TRBV19 and TRBJ2-5; D might be TRBD1 (6 bases). CDR1 is FNHDT and CDR2 is SITEND in the germline V gene (reference sequence). The CDR3 spans 13 residues. The sequenced part of the CDR3 DNA is TGTGCCAGCAGTATAGAGGACAGAGAC. Residues: CASSIEDRD. The whole CDR3 region reads CASSIEDRDTQYF.

Of note for this clone: Gene names and germline match the mouse. The read terminates 4 residues before the CDR3 end, so the remaining end is supplied by the germline J gene. The gene calls are TRBV13-1 and TRBJ2-5; TRBD2 matches at 7 bases. The length of the CDR3 is 15 residues. The junction had 4 bases not matched to a gene; V was cut back by 2 bases and J by 1 base. Germline assignment: CDR1 NSHNY and CDR2 SYGAGN. The CDR3 loop reads CASSETLGHQDTQYF. CDR3 bases read: TGTGCCAGCAGTGAGACACTGGGGCACCAAGAC.

Points on this clone: Germline and genes here are mouse. The missing CDR3 end, 4 residues past where the read stops, is filled in from the germline J gene. The chain uses TRBV13-1 and TRBJ1-4; D not resolved. V was clipped by 2 bases and J by 5 bases, with 7 bases between them. The CDR3 runs to 13 residues. Germline values: CDR1 NSHNY, CDR2 SYGAGN. The sequenced CDR3 bases are TGTGCCAGCAGTGACGCCAGTAACGAA. It encodes CASSDASNE. In full, the CDR3 is CASSDASNERLFF.

Note on this clone: Gene names are the mouse ones. The CDR3 end falls 4 residues outside the read, so it is completed with the germline J gene. This chain uses TRBV19 with TRBJ2-1; 8 bases agree with TRBD1. CDR3 length: 13 amino acids. The germline CDR1 and CDR2 sequences are FNHDT and SITEND (reference sequence). The part of the CDR3 DNA that was read is TGTGCCAGCACCCAGGGGGCAGAGGCT. Its protein is CASTQGAEA. The full CDR3 sequence reads CASTQGAEAEQFF.

This clone was counted a few times. These gene names are mouse names. The observed sequence ends 4 residues before the CDR3 terminus, with the missing tail filled in from the germline J gene. This chain links TRBV17 with TRBJ2-7, with D perhaps matching TRBD1 (6 bases). In germline, CDR1 is MNHDT, CDR2 YYDKIL. V was clipped by 6 bases and J by 0 bases, with 9 bases between them. This CDR3 is 13 amino acids long. CDR3 protein: CASRQGPSYEQYF. CDR3 bases read: TGTGCTAGCAGACAGGGCCCCTCCTAT.

This clone was counted only a few times. All gene names here are mouse names. The sequence runs out 4 residues before the end of the CDR3; the remainder is reconstructed from the germline J gene. V and J are TRBV1 and TRBJ2-3; D uncertain. From germline, CDR1 is NSQYPW and CDR2 LRSPGD (reference sequence). The CDR3 totals 11 residues. The CDR3 here is CTCSVQETLYF. The part of the CDR3 DNA that was read is TGCACCTGCAGTGTCCAAGAA.

In its sample, this clone was seen a few times. These gene names are mouse names. The CDR3 protein is CTCSARDWGSYEQYF. CDR3 DNA (partial): TGCACCTGCAGTGCACGGGACTGGGGCTCCTAT. This chain connects TRBV1 to TRBJ2-7; 10 nucleotides agree with TRBD2. The CDR3 extends 4 residues past the end of the read, so its final part is completed from the germline J gene. Germline CDR1 and CDR2: NSQYPW and LRSPGD (reference sequence). The CDR3 length is 15 residues. V trimming: 2 bases; J trimming: 0 bases; junction bases outside the gene matches: 1.

This clone was counted only a few times. Germline and genes here are mouse. The CDR3 DNA, read in part, is TGTGCCAGCAGCCGACAGGGGGGTTAT. Amino acids: CASSRQGGY. The CDR3 in full is CASSRQGGYEQYF. The chain links TRBV13-1 to TRBJ2-7; 9 bases map to TRBD1. Read coverage stops 4 residues before the CDR3 terminus; the germline J gene supplies the remainder. Germline CDR1 is NSHNY and CDR2 is SYGAGN. The length of the CDR3 is 13 residues.

This clone appeared a few times. At residue 13, the DNA translation does not agree with TCRdb's protein; the protein displayed here is the one encoded by the DNA. Mouse germline and gene names are used. The read stops 3 residues short of the end of the CDR3; the missing end is completed from the germline J gene. The chain uses TRBV19 and TRBJ1-6; D perhaps matches TRBD1 (6 bases). TRBJ1-6 is assigned to the ORF class and has an uncertain function. Germline values: CDR1 FNHDT, CDR2 SITEND (reference sequence). Trimming stripped 0 bases from V and 4 bases from J, with 11 bases between. There are 16 residues in the CDR3. The CDR3 is CASSIVWGAYNSPLYF. The CDR3 DNA, read in part, is TGTGCCAGCAGTATAGTGTGGGGGGCTTATAATTCGCCC.

This clone has more than one count but fewer than ten. Genes here carry mouse names. The read terminates 4 residues ahead of where the CDR3 ends, so the germline J gene completes it. The same CDR3 arises from other DNA sequences in this sample as well. V and J are TRBV1 and TRBJ2-3; TRBD1 agrees at 7 bases. Trimming removed 0 bases from V and 0 bases from J; junction bases left unmatched: 3. The CDR3 has 16 amino acids. Germline lookup yields CDR1 NSQYPW and CDR2 LRSPGD (reference sequence). The CDR3 sequence: CTCSAETGPSAETLYF. Partial CDR3 DNA: TGCACCTGCAGTGCAGAGACAGGGCCGAGTGCAGAA.

This clone has only a few counts. The germline and genes are mouse ones. The read stops 4 residues short of the end of the CDR3; the missing end is completed from the germline J gene. This chain joins TRBV19 and TRBJ2-1; 7 bases align to TRBD1. This CDR3 comprises 14 residues. The germline gives CDR1 FNHDT, CDR2 SITEND (reference sequence). The V segment lost 3 bases and the J segment 3 bases; nucleotides outside the gene matches: 3. The CDR3 region is CASSRGQLYAEQFF. The covered CDR3 bases are TGTGCCAGCAGTAGGGGACAGCTCTATGCT.

Notes on this clone: Gene names denote mouse genes. The read ends 4 residues shy of where the CDR3 ends; the end is completed using the germline J gene. This chain uses TRBV17 with TRBJ2-3; maybe TRBD1 (6 bases). The germline gives CDR1 MNHDT, CDR2 YYDKIL. V gave up 6 bases and J gave up 1 base, with 14 bases separating them. The CDR3 length is 15 residues. The CDR3 protein is CASRDSGDGAETLYF. Partial CDR3 DNA: TGTGCTAGCAGGGACTCAGGGGACGGTGCAGAA.

This clone was observed a handful of times. At residue 14, the translated DNA and the protein in TCRdb do not agree; the protein given here is derived from the DNA. The genes are named according to mouse. With the read ending 3 residues before the CDR3 end, the germline J gene is used to fill in that end. The V gene is TRBV13-3, the J gene TRBJ1-3; maybe TRBD1 (5 bases). The V end lost 0 bases, the J end lost 0 bases, and 13 bases lay between the germline ends. This CDR3 has 17 residues. Looked up from germline, CDR1 is NNHDY and CDR2 is SYVADS. The CDR3 sequence: CASSDALGPHSGNTLYF. Partial CDR3 DNA: TGTGCCAGCAGTGATGCACTGGGACCCCATTCTGGAAATACG. Variable domain in full (rest from reference TRBV13-3 and TRBJ1-3): EAAVTQSPRSKVAVTGGKVTLSCHQTNNHDYMYWYRQDTGHGLRLIHYSYVADSTEKGDIPDGYKASRPSQENFSLILELASLSQTAVYFCASSDALGPHSGNTLYFGEGSRLIVV.

This clone appeared a few times. These gene names are mouse names. The read gets to within 4 residues of the CDR3 end, and the germline J gene fills in the rest. The rearrangement links TRBV1 to TRBJ1-1; D perhaps matches TRBD1 (5 bases). This CDR3 contains 13 residues. Germline V gene data show CDR1 as NSQYPW and CDR2 as LRSPGD (reference sequence). CDR3 amino acids: CTCSAAGATEVFF. The CDR3 DNA, read in part, is TGCACCTGCAGTGCAGCTGGGGCAACA.

This clone was detected a few times. Gene and germline names: mouse. CDR3 sequence: CASSWTEKNAEQFF. Partial CDR3 DNA: TGTGCCAGCAGTTGGACAGAAAAAAATGCT. The chain joins TRBV13-1 to TRBJ2-1; D is possibly TRBD1 (6 bases). With the read ending 4 residues before the CDR3 end, the germline J gene is used to fill in that end. The CDR3 has 14 residues. Looked up from germline, CDR1 is NSHNY and CDR2 is SYGAGN. V lost 4 bases to trimming and J lost 5 bases, with 13 bases between them.

Comments on this clone: Each gene name is a mouse one. From the germline J gene comes the end of the CDR3, since the read stops 4 residues before it. The chain joins TRBV1 to TRBJ1-4; D might be TRBD1 (5 bases). CDR3 length equals 16 residues. The germline V and J ends were trimmed by 1 base and 0 bases, with 9 bases remaining between them. Per germline, CDR1 NSQYPW and CDR2 LRSPGD (reference sequence). This CDR3 is CTCSAVQGFSNERLFF. CDR3 DNA (partial): TGCACCTGCAGTGCAGTTCAGGGCTTTTCCAACGAA.

As for this clone: The listed genes are named as in mouse. The sequenced fragment ends 4 residues before the CDR3 boundary, so the rest is inferred from the germline J gene. The V gene is TRBV1, the J gene TRBJ1-1; D gene uncertain. The CDR3 is 12 amino acids. V lost 1 base, J lost 4 bases, and 4 bases lay in between. Germline values: CDR1 NSQYPW, CDR2 LRSPGD (reference sequence). The CDR3 bases that were read are TGCACCTGCAGTGCAGCTGTCACA. It is translated as CTCSAAVT. The whole CDR3 reads CTCSAAVTEVFF.

Remarks on this clone: Any gene name here is a mouse gene name. The CDR3 is cut off 4 residues early in the read; its end comes from the germline J gene. The V call is TRBV13-3, the J call TRBJ2-5; 8 bases map to TRBD1. CDR1 is NNHDY, CDR2 SYVADS, per germline. The CDR3 length is 15 residues. CDR3 bases read: TGTGCCAGCAGTGATGCAGGCAGGGGGCTAGAC. Translation: CASSDAGRGLD. The complete CDR3 sequence is CASSDAGRGLDTQYF. Supplemented by reference TRBV13-3 and TRBJ2-5, the full variable domain reads EAAVTQSPRSKVAVTGGKVTLSCHQTNNHDYMYWYRQDTGHGLRLIHYSYVADSTEKGDIPDGYKASRPSQENFSLILELASLSQTAVYFCASSDAGRGLDTQYFGPGTRLLVL.

This clone was recorded a few times. There is a difference at residue 12 between the TCRdb protein and the DNA translation, so the protein given here was translated from the DNA. The germline and genes are mouse ones. The read ends 3 residues before the CDR3 terminus; that terminus is restored from the germline J gene. This rearrangement joins TRBV1 to TRBJ1-3; TRBD1 matches 9 bases. The V gene end was trimmed by 5 bases and the J gene end by 4 bases; junction bases not matched to a gene: 6. The CDR3 consists of 15 residues. Germline assignment: CDR1 NSQYPW and CDR2 LRSPGD (reference sequence). The CDR3 reads CTCSSYRGQGNTLYF. The sequenced part of the CDR3 DNA is TGCACCTGCAGTTCCTACAGGGGGCAAGGAAATACG.